This TCR beta chain was sequenced during a study of T cell changes during pregnancy in multiple sclerosis. Profiled with immunoSEQ multiplex PCR; TCRdb holds only in-frame clones, not every one. The table shows 85,000 to 100,000 clones, with over 80% occurring only once. CDR1 and CDR2 from the germline V gene are SGHAT and FQDESV (reference sequence). The V end lost 0 bases, the J end lost 7 bases, and 10 bases lay between the germline ends. This CDR3 is 14 amino acids long. The chain links TRBV11-1 to TRBJ2-1; weak D call: TRBD2 (6 bases). The sequence was collected from a female donor with multiple sclerosis, enrolled in a pregnancy study. The source material was peripheral blood, sampled in the first trimester of pregnancy. CDR3 bases: TGTGCCAGCAGCTTAGCATATAGCGGAAATGAGCAGTTCTTC. This codes for CASSLAYSGNEQFF.